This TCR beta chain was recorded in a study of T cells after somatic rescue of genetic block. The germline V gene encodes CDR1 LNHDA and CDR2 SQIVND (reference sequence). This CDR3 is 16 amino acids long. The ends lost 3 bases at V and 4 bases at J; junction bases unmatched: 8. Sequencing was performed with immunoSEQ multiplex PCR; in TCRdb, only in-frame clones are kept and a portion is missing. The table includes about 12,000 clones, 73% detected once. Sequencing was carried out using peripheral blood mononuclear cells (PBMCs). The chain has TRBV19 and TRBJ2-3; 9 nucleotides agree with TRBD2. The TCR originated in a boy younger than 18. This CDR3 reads CASSIASGVSPDTQYF. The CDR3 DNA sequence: TGTGCCAGTAGTATCGCTAGCGGGGTTTCCCCAGATACGCAGTATTTT.